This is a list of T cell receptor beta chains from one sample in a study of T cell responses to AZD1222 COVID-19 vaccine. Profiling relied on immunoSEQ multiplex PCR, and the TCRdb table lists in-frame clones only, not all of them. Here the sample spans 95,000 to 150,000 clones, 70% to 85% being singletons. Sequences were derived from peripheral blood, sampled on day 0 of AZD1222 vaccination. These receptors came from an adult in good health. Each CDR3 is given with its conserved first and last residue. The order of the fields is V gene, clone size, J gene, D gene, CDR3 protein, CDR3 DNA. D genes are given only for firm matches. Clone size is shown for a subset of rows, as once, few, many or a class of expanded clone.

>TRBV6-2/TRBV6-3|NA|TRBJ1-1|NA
CASSYTGSFSEAFF
TGTGCCAGCAGTTACACAGGGTCTTTTTCTGAAGCTTTCTTT
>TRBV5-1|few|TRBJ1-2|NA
CARPSVSLNTGLINYGYTF
TGCGCCAGACCGTCAGTCTCACTCAACACAGGGTTGATTAACTATGGCTACACCTTC
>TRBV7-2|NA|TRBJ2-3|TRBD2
CASFGGLRGISTDTQYF
TGTGCCAGCTTCGGTGGGTTGCGGGGGATCAGCACAGATACGCAGTATTTT
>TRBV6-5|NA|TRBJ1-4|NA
CASSQGGKLFF
TGTGCCAGCAGCCAAGGCGGAAAACTGTTTTTT
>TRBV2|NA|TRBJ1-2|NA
CASSEAGLNYGYTF
TGTGCCAGCAGTGAAGCCGGACTAAACTATGGCTACACCTTC
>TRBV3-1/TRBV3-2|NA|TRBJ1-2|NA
CASSPPGLSQDYGYTF
TGTGCCAGCAGCCCTCCCGGACTCTCCCAAGACTATGGCTACACCTTC
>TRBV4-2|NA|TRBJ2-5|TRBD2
CASSPWEGQETQYF
TGTGCCAGCAGCCCATGGGAGGGACAAGAGACCCAGTACTTC
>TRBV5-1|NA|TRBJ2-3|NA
CASSLAQAAADTQYF
TGCGCCAGCAGCTTGGCCCAGGCTGCGGCAGATACGCAGTATTTT
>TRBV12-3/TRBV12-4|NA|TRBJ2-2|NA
CASRSGTGELFF
TGTGCCAGCAGGTCCGGGACAGGGGAGCTGTTTTTT
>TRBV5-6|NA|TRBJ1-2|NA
CASSFSGTGAVYGYTF
TGTGCCAGCAGCTTTTCGGGAACGGGGGCGGTCTATGGCTACACCTTC
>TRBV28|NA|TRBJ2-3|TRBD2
CASTSPFLAATDTQYF
TGTGCCAGCACCTCCCCGTTTCTAGCGGCCACAGATACGCAGTATTTT
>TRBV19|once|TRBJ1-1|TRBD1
CASSTGTGGTEAFF
TGTGCCAGTAGTACTGGGACAGGAGGGACTGAAGCTTTCTTT
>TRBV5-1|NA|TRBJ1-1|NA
CASSLQGPLNTEAFF
TGCGCCAGCAGCTTGCAGGGACCTTTGAACACTGAAGCTTTCTTT
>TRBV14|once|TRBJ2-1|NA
CASSQVRTVGSSGNEQFF
TGTGCCAGCAGCCAAGTTAGGACAGTGGGAAGCTCCGGCAATGAGCAGTTCTTC
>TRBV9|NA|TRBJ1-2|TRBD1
CASSPRIKDRAYGYTF
TGTGCCAGCAGCCCCAGGATCAAGGACAGGGCCTATGGCTACACCTTC
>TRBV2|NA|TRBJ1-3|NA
CASSPDARNTIYF
TGTGCCAGCAGTCCGGACGCCCGGAACACCATATATTTT
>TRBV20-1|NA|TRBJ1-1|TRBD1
CSATRDRGFIF
TGCAGTGCTACGCGGGACAGGGGGTTCATTTTT
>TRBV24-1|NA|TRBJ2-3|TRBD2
CATSDLPGLARTDTQYF
TGTGCCACCAGTGACCTTCCGGGACTAGCGCGCACAGATACGCAGTATTTT
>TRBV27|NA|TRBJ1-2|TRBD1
CASSTRQGFDYGYTF
TGTGCCAGCAGCACCCGACAGGGGTTTGACTATGGCTACACCTTC
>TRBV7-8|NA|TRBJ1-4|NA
CASSRGMPEKLFF
TGTGCCAGCAGCCGCGGGATGCCCGAAAAACTGTTTTTT
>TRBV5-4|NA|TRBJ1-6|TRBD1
CASSFNRGGSPLHF
TGTGCCAGCAGCTTCAACAGGGGCGGTTCACCCCTCCACTTT
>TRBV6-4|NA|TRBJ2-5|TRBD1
CASSANEGQNQETQYF
TGTGCCAGCAGTGCCAATGAGGGACAGAACCAAGAGACCCAGTACTTC
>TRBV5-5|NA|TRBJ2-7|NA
CASSTDGFYEQYF
TGTGCCAGCAGCACCGACGGGTTCTACGAGCAGTACTTC
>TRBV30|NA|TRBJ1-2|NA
CAWTGRGAANYGYTF
TGTGCCTGGACCGGTCGGGGGGCGGCTAACTATGGCTACACCTTC
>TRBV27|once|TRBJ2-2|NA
CASSVFGRLETGELFF
TGTGCCAGCAGTGTGTTTGGCAGGTTGGAGACCGGGGAGCTGTTTTTT
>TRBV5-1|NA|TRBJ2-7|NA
CASSRTNLRDSYEQYF
TGCGCCAGCAGCCGGACTAATCTCCGGGACTCATACGAGCAGTACTTC
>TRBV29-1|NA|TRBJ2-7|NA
CSVVGLVGYEQYF
TGCAGCGTTGTGGGCCTAGTCGGCTACGAGCAGTACTTC
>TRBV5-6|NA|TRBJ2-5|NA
CASSSSRVYQETQYF
TGTGCCAGCAGCTCGTCTAGGGTGTACCAAGAGACCCAGTACTTC
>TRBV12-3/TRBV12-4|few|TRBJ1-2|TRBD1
CASRGQGSGGYTF
TGTGCCAGCAGGGGACAGGGGTCCGGGGGCTACACCTTC
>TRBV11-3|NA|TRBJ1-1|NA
CASSLSIQGGTEAFF
TGTGCCAGCAGCTTGTCGATACAAGGGGGGACTGAAGCTTTCTTT
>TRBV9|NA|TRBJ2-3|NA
CASSGEPLASDTQYF
TGTGCCAGCAGCGGAGAACCCCTAGCATCAGATACGCAGTATTTT
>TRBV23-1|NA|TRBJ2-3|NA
CASRDSHGLQYF
TGCGCCAGCAGGGATTCTCACGGACTGCAGTATTTT
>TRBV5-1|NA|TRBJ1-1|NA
CASSPRTATEAFF
TGCGCCAGCAGCCCGAGGACGGCCACTGAAGCTTTCTTT
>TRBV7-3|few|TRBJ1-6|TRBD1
CASSLLGGQSPLHF
TGTGCCAGCAGCTTACTAGGGGGCCAATCACCCCTCCACTTT
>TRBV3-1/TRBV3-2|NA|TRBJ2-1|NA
CAPSQDEGGPHNEQFF
TGTGCCCCCAGCCAAGACGAGGGGGGGCCCCACAATGAGCAGTTCTTC
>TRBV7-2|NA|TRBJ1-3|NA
CASSKQGGSSGNTIYF
TGTGCCAGCAGCAAACAGGGAGGTTCTTCCGGAAACACCATATATTTT
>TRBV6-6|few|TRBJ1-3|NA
CATTLNSGNTIYF
TGTGCCACTACCCTCAACTCTGGAAACACCATATATTTT
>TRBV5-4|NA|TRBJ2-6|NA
CASSITGSGANVLTF
TGTGCCAGCAGCATTACAGGGTCCGGGGCCAACGTCCTGACTTTC
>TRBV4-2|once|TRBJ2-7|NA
CASSQEMGSSSYEQYF
TGTGCCAGCAGCCAAGAGATGGGATCTAGCTCCTACGAGCAGTACTTC
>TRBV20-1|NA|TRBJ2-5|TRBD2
CSASSLAGGRGTQYF
TGCAGTGCTAGTAGCCTAGCGGGGGGTCGGGGGACCCAGTACTTC
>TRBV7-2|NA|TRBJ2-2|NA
CASSLGLVQGMAGELFF
TGTGCCAGCAGCTTAGGGTTGGTACAGGGAATGGCCGGGGAGCTGTTTTTT
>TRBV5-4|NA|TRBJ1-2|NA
CASSPGDYGYTF
TGTGCCAGCAGCCCGGGGGACTATGGCTACACCTTC
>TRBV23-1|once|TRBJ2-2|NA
CASSRGRAITGELFF
TGCGCCAGCAGTCGAGGCAGGGCGATCACCGGGGAGCTGTTTTTT
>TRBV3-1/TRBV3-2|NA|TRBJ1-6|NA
CASSLGTLLGPLHF
TGTGCCAGCAGCCTCGGGACTCTCCTCGGGCCCCTCCACTTT
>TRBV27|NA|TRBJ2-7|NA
CASSLPGNYEQYF
TGTGCCAGCAGTTTACCGGGAAACTACGAGCAGTACTTC
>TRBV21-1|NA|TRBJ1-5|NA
CARGDSNQPQHF
TGTGCCAGGGGAGACAGCAATCAGCCCCAGCATTTT